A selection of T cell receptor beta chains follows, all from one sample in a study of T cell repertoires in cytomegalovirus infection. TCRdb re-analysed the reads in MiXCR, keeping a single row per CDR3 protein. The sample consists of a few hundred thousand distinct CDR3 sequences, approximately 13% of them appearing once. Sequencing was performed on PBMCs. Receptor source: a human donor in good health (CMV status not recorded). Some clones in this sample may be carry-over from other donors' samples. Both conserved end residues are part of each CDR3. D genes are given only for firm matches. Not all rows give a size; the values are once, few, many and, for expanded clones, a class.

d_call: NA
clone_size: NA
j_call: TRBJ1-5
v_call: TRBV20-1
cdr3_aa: CSARADNSNQPQHF
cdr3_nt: TGCAGTGCTAGAGCTGACAATAGCAATCAGCCCCAGCATTTT

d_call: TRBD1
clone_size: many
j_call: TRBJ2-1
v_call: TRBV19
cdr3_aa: CASSSGKRTGGYNEQFF
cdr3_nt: TGTGCCAGTTCCTCGGGGAAGAGGACAGGGGGCTACAATGAGCAGTTCTTC

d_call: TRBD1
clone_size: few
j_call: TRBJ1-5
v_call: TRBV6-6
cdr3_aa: CASSAQGAQPQHF
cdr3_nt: TGTGCCAGCAGTGCACAGGGGGCCCAGCCCCAGCATTTT

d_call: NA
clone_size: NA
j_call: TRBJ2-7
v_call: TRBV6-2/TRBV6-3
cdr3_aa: CASNGLQGISYEQYF
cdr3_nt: TGTGCCAGCAATGGACTCCAGGGGATATCCTACGAGCAGTACTTC

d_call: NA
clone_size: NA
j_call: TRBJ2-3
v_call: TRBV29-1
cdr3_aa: CSVEDLGRVDTKYF
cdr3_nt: TGCAGCGTTGAAGATCTAGGCAGGGTGGATACGAAGTATTTT

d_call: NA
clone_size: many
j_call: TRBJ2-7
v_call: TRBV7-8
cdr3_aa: CASSLALGTYEQYF
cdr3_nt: TGTGCCAGCAGCTTAGCATTGGGGACCTACGAGCAGTACTTC

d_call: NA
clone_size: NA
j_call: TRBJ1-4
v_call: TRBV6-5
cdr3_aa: CASRRDTSTNEKLFF
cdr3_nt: TGTGCCAGCAGAAGGGACACTTCAACTAATGAAAAACTGTTTTTT

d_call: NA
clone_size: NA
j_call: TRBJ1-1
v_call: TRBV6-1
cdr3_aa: CATYRGNTEAFF
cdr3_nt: TGTGCCACTTACCGCGGGAACACTGAAGCTTTCTTT

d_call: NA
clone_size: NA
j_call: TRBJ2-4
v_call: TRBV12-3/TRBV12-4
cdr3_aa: CASTPGAKNIQYF
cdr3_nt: TGTGCCAGCACCCCAGGAGCCAAAAACATTCAGTACTTC

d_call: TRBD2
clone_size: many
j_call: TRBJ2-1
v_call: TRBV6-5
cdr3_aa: CASSYLAGRHEQFF
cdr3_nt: TGTGCCAGCAGTTACTTAGCGGGAAGACATGAGCAGTTCTTC

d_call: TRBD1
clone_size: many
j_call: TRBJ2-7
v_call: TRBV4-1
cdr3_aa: CASSHLLTGTASYEQYF
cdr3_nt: TGCGCCAGCAGCCACCTCTTAACCGGGACAGCCTCCTACGAGCAGTACTTC

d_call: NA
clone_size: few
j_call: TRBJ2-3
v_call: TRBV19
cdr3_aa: CASSPAWVTDTQYF
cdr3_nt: TGTGCCAGTAGTCCCGCGTGGGTGACAGATACGCAGTATTTT

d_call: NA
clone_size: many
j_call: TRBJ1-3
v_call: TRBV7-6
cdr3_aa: CASSPPWAGTIPGNTIYF
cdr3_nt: TGTGCCAGCAGCCCTCCATGGGCTGGGACGATCCCTGGAAACACCATATATTTT

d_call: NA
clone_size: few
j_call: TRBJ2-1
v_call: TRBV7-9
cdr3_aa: CASSPRTGNPGLGYNEQFF
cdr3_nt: TGTGCCAGCAGCCCAAGGACAGGAAATCCGGGACTAGGGTACAATGAGCAGTTCTTC

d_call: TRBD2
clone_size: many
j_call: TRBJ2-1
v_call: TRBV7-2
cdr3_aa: CASSPRLALSSYNEQFF
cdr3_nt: TGTGCCAGCAGCCCCAGACTAGCGTTGAGCTCCTACAATGAGCAGTTCTTC

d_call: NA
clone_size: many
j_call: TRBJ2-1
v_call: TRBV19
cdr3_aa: CASSIEAGVRNEQFF
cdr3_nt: TGTGCCAGTAGTATAGAGGCAGGGGTGCGCAATGAGCAGTTCTTC

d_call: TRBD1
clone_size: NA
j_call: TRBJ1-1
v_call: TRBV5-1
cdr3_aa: CASSQFPDRGLTEAFF
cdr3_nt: TGCGCCAGCAGCCAATTCCCGGACAGGGGGCTAACTGAAGCTTTCTTT

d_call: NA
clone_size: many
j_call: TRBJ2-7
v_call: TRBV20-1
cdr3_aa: CSAITGSSYEQYF
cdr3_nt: TGCAGTGCTATAACAGGCTCATCCTACGAGCAGTACTTC

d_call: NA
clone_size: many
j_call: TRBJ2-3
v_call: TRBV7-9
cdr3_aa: CASSPNGDTQYF
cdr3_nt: TGTGCCAGCAGCCCAAATGGGGATACGCAGTATTTT

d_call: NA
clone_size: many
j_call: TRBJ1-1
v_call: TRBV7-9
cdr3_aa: CASSIRQANTEAFF
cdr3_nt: TGTGCCAGCAGCATCCGACAGGCGAACACTGAAGCTTTCTTT

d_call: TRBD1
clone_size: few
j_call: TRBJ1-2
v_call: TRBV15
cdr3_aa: CATSPGTGEFLGYTF
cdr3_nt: TGTGCCACGAGCCCCGGGACAGGGGAGTTCTTAGGCTACACCTTC

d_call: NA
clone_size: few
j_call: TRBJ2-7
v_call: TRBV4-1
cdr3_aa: CASSQVVGTSYEQYF
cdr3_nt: TGCGCCAGCAGCCAAGTGGTCGGGACTTCCTACGAGCAGTACTTC

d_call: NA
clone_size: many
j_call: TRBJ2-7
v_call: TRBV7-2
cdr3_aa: CASSFSRTANEQYF
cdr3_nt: TGTGCCAGCAGCTTTTCCAGGACAGCCAACGAGCAGTACTTC

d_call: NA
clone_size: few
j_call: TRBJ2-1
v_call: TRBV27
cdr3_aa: CATAGHPYNEQFF
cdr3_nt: TGTGCCACCGCAGGGCACCCCTACAATGAGCAGTTCTTC

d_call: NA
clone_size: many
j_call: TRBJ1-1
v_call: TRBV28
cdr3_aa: CASSLTKKDGEAFF
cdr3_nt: TGTGCCAGCAGTTTAACCAAAAAAGATGGTGAAGCTTTCTTT

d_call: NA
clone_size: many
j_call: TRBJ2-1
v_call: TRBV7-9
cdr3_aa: CASSFLRGGNEQFF
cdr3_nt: TGTGCCAGCAGCTTCCTCAGGGGAGGGAATGAGCAGTTCTTC

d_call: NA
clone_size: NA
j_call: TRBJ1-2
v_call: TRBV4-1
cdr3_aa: CASSQGVGGGNYGYTF
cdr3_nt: TGCGCCAGCAGCCAAGGGGTCGGAGGGGGTAACTATGGCTACACCTTC

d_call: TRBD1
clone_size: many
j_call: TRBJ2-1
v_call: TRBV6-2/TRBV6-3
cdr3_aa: CASSYSGQGKHNEQFF
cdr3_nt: TGTGCCAGCAGTTACTCCGGACAGGGAAAACACAATGAGCAGTTCTTC

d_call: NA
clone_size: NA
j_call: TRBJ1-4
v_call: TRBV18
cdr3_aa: CASSSVRPGNEKLFF
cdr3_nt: TGTGCCAGCTCATCGGTGAGACCCGGGAATGAAAAACTGTTTTTT

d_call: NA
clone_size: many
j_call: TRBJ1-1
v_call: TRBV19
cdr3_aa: CASTDTGRMNTEAFF
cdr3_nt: TGTGCCAGTACCGATACGGGACGGATGAACACTGAAGCTTTCTTT

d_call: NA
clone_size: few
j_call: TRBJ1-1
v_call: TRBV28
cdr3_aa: CASSHAGHEAFF
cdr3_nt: TGTGCCAGCAGTCACGCAGGTCATGAAGCTTTCTTT

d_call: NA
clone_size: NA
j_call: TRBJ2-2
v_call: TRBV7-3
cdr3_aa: CASSLGGLGTLNTGELFF
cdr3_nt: TGTGCCAGCAGCCTGGGGGGCCTCGGGACACTTAACACCGGGGAGCTGTTTTTT

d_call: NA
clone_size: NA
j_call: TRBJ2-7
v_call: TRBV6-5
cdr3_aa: CASSYDTQNYEQYF
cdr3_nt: TGTGCCAGCAGTTACGACACTCAGAACTACGAGCAGTACTTC

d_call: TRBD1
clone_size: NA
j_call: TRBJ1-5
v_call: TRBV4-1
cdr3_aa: CASSQVWGQDNQPQHF
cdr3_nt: TGCGCCAGCAGCCAAGTTTGGGGACAGGACAATCAGCCCCAGCATTTT

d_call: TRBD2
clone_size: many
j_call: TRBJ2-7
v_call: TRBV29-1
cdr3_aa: CSVEAGTSGKSYEQYF
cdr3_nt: TGCAGCGTTGAAGCGGGGACTAGCGGGAAGTCCTACGAGCAGTACTTC

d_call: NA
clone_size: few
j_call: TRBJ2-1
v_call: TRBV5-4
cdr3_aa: CASRTPGPVNEQFF
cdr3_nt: TGTGCCAGCAGGACCCCGGGGCCAGTGAATGAGCAGTTCTTC

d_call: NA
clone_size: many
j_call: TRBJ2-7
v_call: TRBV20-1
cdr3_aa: CSGRDDYEQYF
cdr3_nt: TGCAGTGGCAGGGACGACTACGAGCAGTACTTC

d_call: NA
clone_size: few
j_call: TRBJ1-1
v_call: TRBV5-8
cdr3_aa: CASSLGGGVGEAFF
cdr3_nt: TGTGCCAGCAGCTTGGGCGGGGGGGTCGGTGAAGCTTTCTTT

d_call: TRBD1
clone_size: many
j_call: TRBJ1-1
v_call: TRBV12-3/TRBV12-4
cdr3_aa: CASSLVGGRGSNTEAFF
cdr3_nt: TGTGCCAGCAGTTTAGTTGGTGGCAGGGGGAGTAACACTGAAGCTTTCTTT

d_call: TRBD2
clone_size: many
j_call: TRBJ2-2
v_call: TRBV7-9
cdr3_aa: CASSQTSGGPNTGELFF
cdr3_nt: TGTGCCAGCAGCCAGACTAGCGGGGGACCGAACACCGGGGAGCTGTTTTTT

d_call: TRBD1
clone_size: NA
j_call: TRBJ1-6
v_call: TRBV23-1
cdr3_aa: CASSQMGTGSHSPLHF
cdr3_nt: TGCGCCAGCAGTCAAATGGGGACAGGGAGTCATTCACCCCTCCACTTT

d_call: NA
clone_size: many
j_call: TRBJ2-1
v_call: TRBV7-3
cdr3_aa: CASSSDSYNEQFF
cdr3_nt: TGTGCCAGCAGCTCTGACTCCTACAATGAGCAGTTCTTC

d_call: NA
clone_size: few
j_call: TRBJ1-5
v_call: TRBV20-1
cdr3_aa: CSASVGEQPQHF
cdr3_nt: TGCAGTGCCTCGGTGGGCGAACAGCCCCAGCATTTT

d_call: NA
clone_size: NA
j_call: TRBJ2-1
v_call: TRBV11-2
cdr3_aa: CASRPTGFSLKQFF
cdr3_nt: TGTGCCAGCAGACCTACAGGGTTTTCTTTGAAGCAGTTCTTC

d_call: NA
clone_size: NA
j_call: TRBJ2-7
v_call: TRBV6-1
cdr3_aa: CASQDSYYEQYF
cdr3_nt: TGTGCCAGCCAGGACTCTTACTACGAGCAGTACTTC

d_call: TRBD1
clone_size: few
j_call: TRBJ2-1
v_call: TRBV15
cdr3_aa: CATSRPLPGQGSRNEQFF
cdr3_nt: TGTGCCACCAGCAGACCTTTACCGGGACAGGGGTCTCGAAATGAGCAGTTCTTC

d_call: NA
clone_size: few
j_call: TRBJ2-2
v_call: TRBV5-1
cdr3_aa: CASSYRDPNTGELFF
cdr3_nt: TGCGCCAGCAGCTACAGAGACCCGAACACCGGGGAGCTGTTTTTT

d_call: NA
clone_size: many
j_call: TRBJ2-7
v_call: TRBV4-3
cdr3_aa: CASSQEPATGLVNYEQYF
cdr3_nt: TGCGCCAGCAGCCAGGAACCCGCGACAGGACTTGTAAACTACGAGCAGTACTTC